A single sample is the source of the 24 T cell receptor beta chains below, sequenced in a study of vaccination effects on CD4 cells after COVID-19. Measured with immunoSEQ multiplex PCR; TCRdb has only the in-frame clones, and not every one. The table includes about 27,000 clones, 83% detected once. ViraFEST expansion of antigen-specific CD4+ T cells with viral peptide pools preceded sequencing. CD4+ T cells were isolated after around ten days of culture. Two doses of either BNT162b2 or mRNA-1273 were given to each participant. The antigens for these receptors are not known. The material was CD4+ T cells from PBMCs cultured with HCoV-NL63 spike peptides, obtained after COVID-19 vaccination. The receptors derive from a human donor who received a COVID-19 vaccine. Some clones in this sample may be carry-over from other donors' samples.

V usage is TRBV6-1 and J usage is TRBJ1-2; D ambiguous. The CDR3 sequence is 15 residues long. CDR1 and CDR2 from the germline V gene are MNHNS and SASEGT. Trimming took off 2 bases at V and 10 bases at J, with 20 bases between the two ends. CDR3 sequence reads: CASSESPAWPDVYTF. For the CDR3, the DNA is TGTGCCAGCAGTGAATCCCCTGCCTGGCCGGATGTCTACACCTTC.

The chain couples TRBV9 to TRBJ2-3; 7 nucleotides match TRBD2. Per the germline V gene, CDR1 is SGDLS and CDR2 is YYNGEE. Losses at the gene ends were 0 bases for V and 7 bases for J; bases not matched to a gene: 5. CDR3 length equals 14 residues. CDR3 residues: CASSVGGGSNTQYF. CDR3 DNA sequence: TGTGCCAGCAGCGTAGGGGGGGGGTCTAATACGCAGTATTTT. Full variable domain (outside the CDR3, taken from reference TRBV9 and TRBJ2-3): DSGVTQTPKHLITATGQRVTLRCSPRSGDLSVYWYQQSLDQGLQFLIQYYNGEERAKGNILERFSAQQFPDLHSELNLSSLELGDSALYFCASSVGGGSNTQYFGPGTRLTVL.

The chain uses TRBV5-1 and TRBJ2-5; D is undetermined. The CDR3 contains 13 residues. Between the trimmed V and J ends, which lost 0 bases and 2 bases, there was a span of 5 bases. Germline values: CDR1 SGHRS, CDR2 YFSETQ. CDR3 nucleotides: TGCGCCAGCAGCTTGGCGGTTCAAGAGACCCAGTACTTC. Its translation is CASSLAVQETQYF.

The chain recombines TRBV29-1 with TRBJ2-5; the D is unclear. CDR3 size: 10 residues. From germline, CDR1 is SQVTM and CDR2 ANQGSEA. V was pared by 2 bases and J by 7 bases, with 5 bases between. The CDR3 sequence: CSVEPVTQYF. The DNA of the CDR3 is TGCAGCGTTGAACCTGTGACCCAGTACTTC.

The V gene is TRBV4-1, the J gene TRBJ1-3; D is unclear. The CDR3 covers 14 residues. The V gene lost 5 bases and the J gene lost 4 bases, with 12 bases spanning the gap. Germline assignment: CDR1 MGHRA and CDR2 YSYEKL. CDR3 sequence reads: CASSERNAGNTIYF. As DNA, the CDR3 is TGCGCCAGCAGCGAAAGGAATGCGGGAAACACCATATATTTT.

V is TRBV19 and J is TRBJ1-5, with 11 bases aligning to TRBD1. Germline loops: CDR1 LNHDA, CDR2 SQIVND (reference sequence). The CDR3 is made up of 15 amino acids. V dropped 5 bases and J dropped 6; count of bases not matched to a gene: 6. The CDR3 bases are TGTGCCAGTAGTCCCCGGACAGGGGGCGGTCAGCCCCAGCATTTT. Translated: CASSPRTGGGQPQHF.

This chain links TRBV7-2 with TRBJ1-6; D might be TRBD1 (6 bases). The CDR3 is made up of 15 amino acids. V lost 5 bases and J 6 bases, leaving 14 bases between the germline ends. Germline lookup yields CDR1 SGHTA and CDR2 FQGNSA. As DNA, the CDR3 is TGTGCCAGCAGCCCCCAGGGGCGGGGTAATTCACCCCTCCACTTT. Amino acid sequence: CASSPQGRGNSPLHF.

CDR3 nucleotides: TGTGCCAGCAGCTTAGGAGGCAGCCACACTGAAGCTTTCTTT. Residues: CASSLGGSHTEAFF. The J gene is TRBJ1-1, the V gene TRBV7-8; D is undetermined. The CDR3 runs 14 residues. Trimming removed 1 base from V and 3 bases from J, with 9 bases in between. Germline V gene lookup returns CDR1 SGHVS and CDR2 FQNEAQ.

The genes are TRBV4-1 and TRBJ2-6; 10 bases fit TRBD1. V was clipped by 0 bases and J by 0 bases; unmatched bases: 5. Germline CDR1 is MGHRA and CDR2 is YSYEKL. The CDR3 length is 19 residues. The CDR3 nucleotides are TGCGCCAGCAGCCAAGACAGGGGACAGGGGAGCTCTGGGGCCAACGTCCTGACTTTC. Encoded protein: CASSQDRGQGSSGANVLTF.

This chain links TRBV19 with TRBJ2-2; D is undetermined. Trimming cost V 0 bases and J 4 bases, with 6 bases left between them. CDR1 and CDR2 (germline): LNHDA, SQIVND (reference sequence). This CDR3 has 14 amino acids. The CDR3 spells CASSIEHRTGELFF. In DNA, the CDR3 is TGTGCCAGTAGTATAGAACACCGCACCGGGGAGCTGTTTTTT.

This sequence joins TRBV18 and TRBJ2-2; D not resolved. Germline CDR1 KGHSH, CDR2 LQKENI. Deletions cut 0 bases from V and 1 base from J, with 0 bases between. This CDR3 contains 13 residues. In DNA, the CDR3 is TGTGCCAGCTCACCACCGAACACCGGGGAGCTGTTTTTT. It codes for CASSPPNTGELFF.

This chain links TRBV29-1 with TRBJ2-3; TRBD1 is a possible D gene (7 bases). The CDR3 is 13 residues long. V lost 8 bases and J 4 bases, leaving 16 bases between the germline ends. The V gene's germline CDR1 is SQVTM and CDR2 ANQGSEA. The CDR3 is CSTAGGNADTQYF. CDR3 nucleotides: TGCAGCACCGCAGGGGGGAACGCAGATACGCAGTATTTT.

This rearrangement joins TRBV5-6 to TRBJ2-7; 9 nucleotides match TRBD2. From germline, CDR1 is SGHDT and CDR2 YYEEEE. The CDR3 has 15 residues. Unmatched junction bases numbered 8, after V lost 5 bases and J lost 2 bases. CDR3: CASSPAPSGAYEQYV. Written as DNA, the CDR3 is TGTGCCAGCAGTCCAGCGCCTAGCGGGGCCTACGAGCAGTACGTC.

The chain links TRBV7-7 to TRBJ1-5; no clear D. This CDR3 contains 13 residues. The V end lost 1 base, the J end lost 0 bases, and 1 base lay between the germline ends. Germline CDR1 and CDR2: SSHAT and FNYEAQ (reference sequence). The CDR3 region has the DNA TGTGCCAGCAGCTTAGATAGCAATCAGCCCCAGCATTTT. Translation gives CASSLDSNQPQHF.

The chain recombines TRBV5-1 with TRBJ2-3, with TRBD1 as a possible D gene (6 bases). Germline values: CDR1 SGHRS, CDR2 YFSETQ. Trimming cost V 2 bases and J 3 bases, with 13 bases left between them. The CDR3 sequence is 15 residues long. In DNA form, the CDR3 reads TGCGCCAGCAGCTTAATGCCAGGGGATACAGATACGCAGTATTTT. Translating gives CASSLMPGDTDTQYF.

The J gene is TRBJ2-4, the V gene TRBV5-1; 7 bases are shared with TRBD1. Germline values: CDR1 SGHRS, CDR2 YFSETQ. V lost 0 bases to trimming and J lost 8 bases; unmatched junction nucleotides: 5. The CDR3 runs to 14 residues. The CDR3 DNA follows: TGCGCCAGCAGCTTGGTTCAGGGGGACGACATTCAGTACTTC. As protein: CASSLVQGDDIQYF. The whole variable domain, filled in from reference TRBV5-1 and TRBJ2-4, reads KAGVTQTPRYLIKTRGQQVTLSCSPISGHRSVSWYQQTPGQGLQFLFEYFSETQRNKGNFPGRFSGRQFSNSRSEMNVSTLELGDSALYLCASSLVQGDDIQYFGAGTRLSVL.

The chain combines TRBV4-1 with TRBJ2-2; D is unclear. The CDR3 runs to 14 residues. Between the trimmed V and J ends, which lost 4 bases and 5 bases, there was a span of 11 bases. Germline lookup yields CDR1 MGHRA and CDR2 YSYEKL. CDR3 protein: CASSPPKSTGELFF. Written as DNA, the CDR3 is TGCGCCAGCAGCCCTCCAAAGAGTACCGGGGAGCTGTTTTTT.

The rearrangement links TRBV2 to TRBJ1-2, with TRBD1 as a possible D gene (5 bases). The CDR3 spans 12 residues. V lost 8 bases and J 1 base, leaving 8 bases between the germline ends. Germline V lookup: CDR1 SNHLY, CDR2 FYNNEI. CDR3 bases: TGTGCCAGCGACAGAGGTAACTATGGCTACACCTTC. The encoded protein is CASDRGNYGYTF.

This chain links TRBV5-5 with TRBJ2-5, with 7 positions matching TRBD1. V shed 3 bases, J shed 2 bases, and the junction held 13 bases outside the gene matches. CDR1 is SGHKS and CDR2 is YYEKEE in the germline V gene (reference sequence). This CDR3 is 17 amino acids long. The CDR3 nucleotides read TGTGCCAGCAGCTCAAAGTTACAGGGGCAAGGGCAAGAGACCCAGTACTTC. It specifies CASSSKLQGQGQETQYF. Full variable domain (outside the CDR3, taken from reference TRBV5-5 and TRBJ2-5): DAGVTQSPTHLIKTRGQQVTLRCSPISGHKSVSWYQQVLGQGPQFIFQYYEKEERGRGNFPDRFSARQFPNYSSELNVNALLLGDSALYLCASSSKLQGQGQETQYFGPGTRLLVL.

The chain uses TRBV10-2 and TRBJ1-5; D is possibly TRBD1 (5 bases). Germline V gives CDR1 WSHSY, CDR2 SAAADI. This CDR3 comprises 14 residues. Trimming pared 6 bases from V and 1 base from J, leaving 10 bases between. The CDR3 protein is CASRQGGSNQPQHF. The DNA for the CDR3 is TGCGCCAGCAGGCAGGGCGGAAGCAATCAGCCCCAGCATTTT.

The chain links TRBV2 to TRBJ2-2; D remains ambiguous. Germline assignment: CDR1 SNHLY and CDR2 FYNNEI. V was pared by 3 bases and J by 4 bases, with 6 bases between. This CDR3 region has 13 residues. In nucleotides, the CDR3 is TGTGCCAGCAGTGAGCTGGCCACCGGGGAGCTGTTTTTT. This sequence encodes CASSELATGELFF.

CDR3 DNA: TGTGCCAGCAGCTTAGGGCTCTACAATGAGCAGTTCTTC. Protein: CASSLGLYNEQFF. The genes are TRBV11-3 and TRBJ2-1; D gene uncertain. V dropped 1 base and J dropped 3 bases, with 4 bases sitting between them. Germline V gene sequence: CDR1 SGHNT, CDR2 YENEEA. CDR3 length equals 13 residues. Looking up the rest from reference TRBV11-3 and TRBJ2-1 gives the full variable domain: EAGVVQSPRYKIIEKKQPVAFWCNPISGHNTLYWYLQNLGQGPELLIRYENEEAVDDSQLPKDRFSAERLKGVDSTLKIQPAELGDSAVYLCASSLGLYNEQFFGPGTRLTVL.

The chain couples TRBV4-1 to TRBJ1-3, with D unresolved. The CDR3 consists of 17 residues. The germline CDR1 and CDR2 sequences are MGHRA and YSYEKL. With 3 bases removed from V and 0 bases from J, the gap between germline ends came to 15 bases. CDR3: CASSHPGQTYSGNTIYF. The CDR3 nucleotides read TGCGCCAGCAGCCACCCCGGGCAGACCTACTCTGGAAACACCATATATTTT.

V usage is TRBV28 and J usage is TRBJ1-5; 7 bases match TRBD1. The J segment lost 8 bases and the V segment lost 3 bases, leaving 10 bases of the junction unmatched. This CDR3 has 15 residues. Germline V lookup: CDR1 MDHEN, CDR2 SYDVKM. The CDR3 region is CASSFGGGDRKPQHF. CDR3 in DNA: TGTGCCAGCAGTTTCGGAGGGGGCGATAGGAAGCCCCAGCATTTT.